This T cell receptor beta chain was profiled in a study of blood T cell repertoires in COVID-19. Looking at the study overall: Spain, Italy and the United States supplied samples that represented acute and convalescent COVID-19. From T cells, B-cell-depleted T cells, or PBMCs came the material, which was cDNA or gDNA.

Exposed participants encountered a COVID-19 case during the 2 weeks preceding study entry. CDR1 and CDR2 from the germline V gene are SGHAT and FQNNGV. Trimming shortened V by 4 bases and J by 2 bases, and 8 bases separated the two germline ends. The CDR3 totals 13 residues. Per the original data handling: Nucleated cell number was recorded as an estimate derived from reference gene primer amplification. Measured with immunoSEQ multiplex PCR; TCRdb has only the in-frame clones, and not every one. V, J and clone size derive from that table, while D and trimming were established from the DNA sequence. The data contain approximately 340,000 clones, approximately 93% of them seen just once; the ten biggest clones take up roughly 0.86%.

The gene calls are TRBV11-2 and TRBJ2-5; D unclear. The sequence was obtained from a woman aged 40 to 49 who had been exposed to COVID-19. Sequencing input: PBMCs or T cells enriched from blood (not recorded which). CDR3 amino acids: CASSSRRQETQYF. CDR3 sequence (DNA): TGTGCCAGCAGCTCAAGGCGGCAAGAGACCCAGTACTTC.